Only one count was recorded for the clone carrying this T cell receptor (beta chain). The CDR3 contains 16 residues. The germline V gene encodes CDR1 SGHRS and CDR2 YFSETQ. V lost 0 bases, J lost 0 bases, and 7 bases lay in between. This sample stems from a study of blood T cell repertoires in COVID-19. Study overall: The samples span acute and convalescent COVID-19 from the United States, Italy and Spain. In each case, the material was cDNA or gDNA derived from T cells, B-cell-depleted T cells, or PBMCs.

In the study's own analysis: Nucleated cell counts were estimated from reference gene primer amplification. Sequenced by immunoSEQ multiplex PCR; TCRdb stores in-frame clones only, minus some. The V and J calls and the clone size are those of that table, but D and trimming were determined from the DNA. The sample lists more than 110,000 clones, more than 65% occurring once. This TCR came from a woman aged 60-75 years with acute or convalescent COVID-19. This chain joins TRBV5-1 and TRBJ2-6; no firm D call. The sequenced material came from peripheral blood. The CDR3 nucleotides are TGCGCCAGCAGCTTGGAAATGAGCTCTGGGGCCAACGTCCTGACTTTC. Encoded protein: CASSLEMSSGANVLTF. The whole variable domain, remainder taken from reference TRBV5-1 and TRBJ2-6, is KAGVTQTPRYLIKTRGQQVTLSCSPISGHRSVSWYQQTPGQGLQFLFEYFSETQRNKGNFPGRFSGRQFSNSRSEMNVSTLELGDSALYLCASSLEMSSGANVLTFGAGSRLTVL.